These 6 T cell receptor beta chains originate from one sample sequenced in a study of CD8 T cells in Susac syndrome. Random hexamers were used to reverse transcribe an amount of roughly 0.5 to 1 ug RNA. TCRdb independently ran MiXCR on the immunoSEQ multiplex PCR reads; one entry per CDR3 protein. The sample has around 180,000 distinct CDR3 sequences, approximately 95% seen once. Sequencing was done on a sample of CD8+ T cells from PBMCs. These receptor sequences come from a human donor with multiple sclerosis.

This chain connects TRBV5-1 to TRBJ1-2, with no clear D. Germline V gene data show CDR1 as SGHRS and CDR2 as YFSETQ. This CDR3 spans 14 amino acids. V shed 0 bases and J shed 2 bases, with 8 bases lying between them. The CDR3 sequence is CASSLGEWNYGYTF. CDR3 bases: TGCGCCAGCAGCTTGGGGGAATGGAACTATGGCTACACCTTC.

V usage is TRBV27 and J usage is TRBJ2-7, with D unclear. V gave up 4 bases and J gave up 5 bases, with 15 bases separating them. Germline V gives CDR1 MNHEY, CDR2 SMNVEV (reference sequence). The CDR3 has 14 residues. CDR3 nucleotides: TGTGCCAGCAGTTCCCGTGACGCGCTCCACGAGCAGTACTTC. This encodes CASSSRDALHEQYF.

CDR3 amino acids: CATSSGELFYEQYF. The CDR3 nucleotides read TGTGCCACCAGCAGTGGGGAGCTCTTCTACGAGCAGTACTTC. The genes are TRBV15 and TRBJ2-7; TRBD2 might be the D (5 bases). Trimming took off 3 bases at V and 3 bases at J, with 12 bases between the two ends. The germline gives CDR1 LNHNV, CDR2 YYDKDF (reference sequence). This CDR3 spans 14 amino acids.

The chain links TRBV3-1 to TRBJ1-5; 7 bases agree with TRBD1. CDR1 is LGHDT, CDR2 YNNKEL, per germline (reference sequence). The CDR3 length is 17 residues. J was trimmed by 0 bases and V by 4 bases; bases with no gene match: 9. The CDR3 DNA reads as TGTGCCAGCAGCCTCCGACCAGGACAGGCTAGCAATCAGCCCCAGCATTTT. This sequence encodes CASSLRPGQASNQPQHF. Based on the CDR3 plus reference TRBV3-1 and TRBJ1-5, the full variable domain is DTAVSQTPKYLVTQMGNDKSIKCEQNLGHDTMYWYKQDSKKFLKIMFSYNNKELIINETVPNRFSPKSPDKAHLNLHINSLELGDSAVYFCASSLRPGQASNQPQHFGDGTRLSIL.

This rearrangement joins TRBV3-1 to TRBJ1-1; D uncertain. The CDR3 is 14 amino acids. Germline V lookup: CDR1 LGHDT, CDR2 YNNKEL (reference sequence). With 6 bases removed from V and 0 bases from J, the gap between germline ends came to 11 bases. The CDR3 region is CASRSIFMNTEAFF. The CDR3 nucleotides read TGTGCCAGCAGGTCCATATTCATGAACACTGAAGCTTTCTTT.

Only one count was recorded for this clonotype. The rearrangement joins TRBV25-1 to TRBJ1-1, with TRBD1 identical over 8 bases. Germline V gives CDR1 MGHDK, CDR2 SYGVNS. The CDR3 sequence is 17 residues long. Trimming cost V 2 bases and J 1 base; bases outside gene matches: 9. DNA for the CDR3: TGTGCCAGCAGTGAAGGACAGGGCGGAGGGGCGAACACTGAAGCTTTCTTT. Amino acid sequence: CASSEGQGGGANTEAFF.